The 25 T cell receptor beta chains below all came from one sample that was sequenced in a study of graft-versus-host responses after intestinal transplantation. Investigators treated the graft tissue so that it released intraepithelial and lamina propria lymphocytes. The assay was immunoSEQ multiplex PCR, and TCRdb's table has in-frame clones only and misses some. The sample has about 15,000 clones, around three quarters seen once; the top ten hold about 8%. Sequenced material: ileum tissue, taken roughly 70 weeks after intestinal transplant. The receptor source for this set is a human patient who received an intestinal transplant, so some T cells may come from the graft donor.

The gene calls are TRBV18 and TRBJ2-2; 7 nucleotides match TRBD1. The CDR3 spans 14 residues. From germline, CDR1 is KGHSH and CDR2 LQKENI. J was trimmed by 3 bases and V by 6 bases; bases with no gene match: 4. The CDR3 DNA reads as TGTGCCAGCTCTACAGGGGTCGACACCGGGGAGCTGTTTTTT. It codes for CASSTGVDTGELFF.

The chain recombines TRBV6-1 with TRBJ1-6, with TRBD1 as a possible D gene (5 bases). The V and J ends lost 6 bases and 6 bases respectively, with 12 bases between them. The CDR3 is 14 residues long. Germline loops: CDR1 MNHNS, CDR2 SASEGT. The DNA of the CDR3 is TGTGCCAGCAGGGACGAGAGGGGTAATTCACCCCTCCACTTT. This encodes CASRDERGNSPLHF.

This clone came up once. The chain carries TRBV2 and TRBJ1-2; the D is unclear. This CDR3 comprises 15 residues. The germline V gene has CDR1 SNHLY and CDR2 FYNNEI. Trimming cost V 5 bases and J 4 bases, with 17 bases left between them. The CDR3 region has the DNA TGTGCCAGCAGTCCCGGCGATATCCGGGGCTATGGCTACACCTTC. Its protein product is CASSPGDIRGYGYTF.

V and J are TRBV19 and TRBJ2-3, with TRBD1 as a possible D gene (5 bases). Per germline, CDR1 LNHDA and CDR2 SQIVND (reference sequence). V was pared by 10 bases and J by 2 bases, with 13 bases between. This CDR3 region has 13 residues. As DNA, the CDR3 is TGTGCCACAAGGGGCGTCCTCACAGATACGCAGTATTTT. Protein sequence: CATRGVLTDTQYF.

The chain is built from TRBV11-3 and TRBJ1-1; tentatively, D is TRBD1 (5 bases). The V end lost 3 bases, the J end lost 5 bases, and 10 bases lay between the germline ends. The CDR3 loop spans 13 amino acids. The V gene's germline CDR1 is SGHNT and CDR2 YENEEA. CDR3 in DNA: TGTGCCAGCAGCTTCGGGGGTCAAACTGAAGCTTTCTTT. It translates to CASSFGGQTEAFF.

The chain is built from TRBV7-9 and TRBJ2-3; TRBD1 matches 9 bases. Germline V CDR1 and CDR2: SEHNR, FQNEAQ (reference sequence). The V segment lost 3 bases and the J segment 3 bases; nucleotides outside the gene matches: 4. There are 15 residues in the CDR3. This CDR3 reads CASSLIGQGTDTQYF. CDR3 nucleotide sequence: TGTGCCAGCAGCTTGATCGGACAGGGGACAGATACGCAGTATTTT.

Details on this clone: Other DNA sequences in the sample encode the same CDR3. The chain carries TRBV7-8 and TRBJ1-1; perhaps TRBD1 as D (5 bases). Trimming stripped 4 bases from V and 1 base from J, with 7 bases between. CDR3 size: 13 residues. Germline-derived CDR1 and CDR2 are SGHVS and FQNEAQ. The CDR3 bases are TGTGCCAGCAGCTCCGGACAGAACACTGAAGCTTTCTTT. Translating gives CASSSGQNTEAFF.

The chain employs TRBV6-1 and TRBJ2-7; 8 positions match TRBD2. The CDR3 spans 15 residues. J was trimmed by 3 bases and V by 3 bases; bases with no gene match: 7. The germline V gene encodes CDR1 MNHNS and CDR2 SASEGT. DNA of the CDR3: TGTGCCAGCAGTGATCCGGGGGGGGCCCTCTACGAGCAGTACTTC. This encodes CASSDPGGALYEQYF.

The chain joins TRBV13 to TRBJ2-1, with TRBD2 identical over 8 bases. The CDR3 contains 14 residues. The V gene's germline CDR1 is PRHDT and CDR2 FYEKMQ (reference sequence). V was pared by 5 bases and J by 2 bases, with 2 bases of the junction left unmatched. The CDR3 protein is CASSLGGAYNEQFF. The CDR3 DNA sequence: TGTGCCAGCAGCCTCGGGGGGGCCTACAATGAGCAGTTCTTC.

J is TRBJ2-5 and V is TRBV7-2; tentative D call: TRBD2 (6 bases). CDR1 and CDR2 (germline): SGHTA, FQGNSA. The CDR3 extends over 14 amino acids. The V end was cut by 1 base, the J end by 1 base, with 7 bases between. CDR3 in amino acids: CASSLVGLQETQYF. The CDR3 coding sequence is TGTGCCAGCAGCTTAGTGGGACTCCAAGAGACCCAGTACTTC.

The rearrangement links TRBV2 to TRBJ2-1; either TRBD1 or TRBD2 may fit D (6 bases each). V was clipped by 7 bases and J by 8 bases, with 18 bases between them. Germline CDR1 reads SNHLY; CDR2 reads FYNNEI. The CDR3 spans 14 residues. As DNA, the CDR3 is TGTGCCAGCACGCCGGGGGCTTCGGTCGATGAGCAGTTCTTC. Amino acid sequence: CASTPGASVDEQFF.

This sequence joins TRBV6-1 and TRBJ1-6; D call uncertain. The CDR3 is 13 residues long. With 5 bases removed from V and 10 bases from J, the gap between germline ends came to 12 bases. The germline V gene has CDR1 MNHNS and CDR2 SASEGT. The CDR3 nucleotides read TGTGCCAGCAGTATGACGGAAGAATCACCCCTCCACTTT. Amino acids: CASSMTEESPLHF.

In DNA form, the CDR3 reads TGTGCCAGCTCACTACGGGGGATGAACACTGAAGCTTTCTTT. Translation gives CASSLRGMNTEAFF. J is TRBJ1-1 and V is TRBV18, with D perhaps matching TRBD1 (5 bases). Between the trimmed V and J ends, which lost 4 bases and 0 bases, there was a span of 9 bases. Germline-derived CDR1 and CDR2 are KGHSH and LQKENI. This CDR3 spans 14 amino acids.

The J gene is TRBJ2-5, the V gene TRBV15; no definite D call. The CDR3 sequence is 14 residues long. Trimming pared 0 bases from V and 5 bases from J, leaving 10 bases between. Per the germline V gene, CDR1 is LNHNV and CDR2 is YYDKDF (reference sequence). The CDR3 spells CATSRDTPVETQYF. The CDR3 DNA sequence: TGTGCCACCAGCAGAGATACCCCCGTGGAGACCCAGTACTTC.

A few counts support this clone. The chain links TRBV5-1 to TRBJ1-2, with 8 positions matching TRBD1. The V and J ends lost 3 bases and 8 bases, in that order; junction bases with no gene match: 9. The CDR3 contains 14 residues. Germline CDR1 reads SGHRS; CDR2 reads YFSETQ. CDR3 loop: CASSSGGQEEGYTF. CDR3 nucleotides: TGCGCCAGCAGCTCCGGGGGACAGGAGGAGGGCTACACCTTC.

This clone was found a few times. This chain joins TRBV19 and TRBJ1-6, with TRBD1 matching 7 bases. V lost 4 bases to trimming and J lost 6 bases; unmatched junction nucleotides: 6. The CDR3 loop spans 15 amino acids. Per the germline V gene, CDR1 is LNHDA and CDR2 is SQIVND (reference sequence). CDR3 coding DNA: TGTGCCAGTAGTAGGTTGGGACAGATTAATTCACCCCTCCACTTT. This encodes CASSRLGQINSPLHF.

The chain recombines TRBV25-1 with TRBJ2-3, with D possibly TRBD2 on 7 matching bases. CDR1 is MGHDK, CDR2 SYGVNS, per germline. The ends were cut back, 4 bases at V and 2 bases at J, with 19 bases in the middle. This CDR3 spans 17 amino acids. The CDR3 protein is CASSGKGGTDVTDTQYF. The CDR3 nucleotides read TGTGCCAGCAGTGGGAAGGGGGGGACGGACGTCACAGATACGCAGTATTTT.

The V and J genes are TRBV6-1 and TRBJ2-3; D is possibly TRBD1 (5 bases). The CDR3 runs to 14 residues. Trimming took 6 bases from V and 4 from J, leaving 14 bases between them. CDR1 MNHNS and CDR2 SASEGT come from the germline V gene. The CDR3 here is CASRPGFEADTQYF. As DNA, the CDR3 is TGTGCCAGCAGGCCAGGGTTCGAGGCAGATACGCAGTATTTT.

The chain links TRBV10-2 to TRBJ1-6; D gene unclear. The length of the CDR3 is 14 residues. The V end was cut by 3 bases, the J end by 9 bases, with 12 bases between. Germline assignment: CDR1 WSHSY and CDR2 SAAADI. CDR3 protein: CASSDYIVTSPLHF. The CDR3 nucleotides read TGCGCCAGCAGTGATTATATAGTCACTTCACCCCTCCACTTT.

This clone is a singleton in its sample. V is TRBV5-4 and J is TRBJ2-7; the D call may be TRBD1 or TRBD2 (6 bases each). CDR1 is SGHNT and CDR2 is YYREEE in the germline V gene (reference sequence). The CDR3 consists of 16 residues. V shed 2 bases and J shed 6 bases, with 21 bases lying between them. The CDR3 here is CASSLGGLQPPGEQYF. The CDR3, as DNA: TGTGCCAGCAGCTTAGGGGGACTCCAGCCCCCGGGCGAGCAGTACTTC.

The chain carries TRBV6-9 and TRBJ1-2, with 9 bases identical to TRBD1. The V and J ends lost 0 bases and 4 bases, in that order; junction bases with no gene match: 9. The CDR3 sequence is 17 residues long. Germline V lookup: CDR1 MNHGY, CDR2 SVAAGI. CDR3 region: CASSYSAGQGPVYGYTF. Here the CDR3 DNA reads TGTGCCAGCAGTTATTCGGCGGGACAGGGTCCAGTCTATGGCTACACCTTC.

This clone was seen only a few times. V usage is TRBV6-5 and J usage is TRBJ2-5; possible D gene TRBD2, 7 bases. Germline V gene data show CDR1 as MNHEY and CDR2 as SVGAGI. This CDR3 region has 15 residues. V was clipped by 7 bases and J by 1 base, with 16 bases between them. The CDR3 DNA is TGTGCCAGCATTAGCCAAGGGGGGGTCCAAGAGACCCAGTACTTC. As protein: CASISQGGVQETQYF.

V gene TRBV6-1 combines with J gene TRBJ2-5; D might be TRBD1 (6 bases). Germline CDR1 MNHNS, CDR2 SASEGT. This CDR3 region has 15 residues. Trimming stripped 6 bases from V and 5 bases from J, with 19 bases between. CDR3 in amino acids: CASRETDRSRETQYF. The CDR3 DNA sequence: TGTGCCAGCAGGGAGACCGACAGGTCGAGGGAGACCCAGTACTTC.

This rearrangement joins TRBV5-1 to TRBJ2-7; D possibly corresponds to TRBD1 (5 bases). V was pared by 7 bases and J by 7 bases, with 18 bases between. Germline CDR1 reads SGHRS; CDR2 reads YFSETQ. CDR3 length equals 13 residues. The CDR3 bases are TGCGCCAGCGGACCTACAGGATTCGGGGAGCAGTACTTC. Its translation is CASGPTGFGEQYF.

This chain connects TRBV6-1 to TRBJ1-5; 9 bases line up with TRBD1. Germline values: CDR1 MNHNS, CDR2 SASEGT. V was clipped by 2 bases and J by 5 bases; unmatched bases: 7. The CDR3 has 16 amino acids. CDR3: CASSEWGTGPHQPQHF. CDR3 DNA sequence: TGTGCCAGCAGTGAATGGGGGACAGGGCCGCATCAGCCCCAGCATTTT.